Below, 22 T cell receptor beta chains from the same sample are listed, as sequenced in a study of T cell repertoires in cytomegalovirus infection (dated by TCRdb to about 2019). Sequencing instrument: Illumina HiSeq 1500. TCRdb reprocessing: public reads trimmed at Q25 with fastp, clones called with MiXCR, in-frame beta chains kept. Identical CDR3 protein sequences are pooled into one entry, listed with their most common genes and DNA. Here the sample has more than 300,000 distinct CDR3 sequences; about 35% occur a single time. The top ten constitute approximately 13% of the sample. For these TCRs, the target antigens are not known. This specimen's treatment or condition label, interpreted: in vitro stimulation with specific CMV peptide epitopes to enrich CMV-specific T cells. Specimen: cultured PBMCs, collected from culture after CMV antigen stimulation. The receptors derive from a human donor in good health (CMV status not recorded). Some clones in this sample may be carry-over from other donors' samples.

This clonotype was counted only a few times. The genes are TRBV6-1 and TRBJ2-7; 8 bases fit TRBD1. This CDR3 comprises 12 residues. V lost 11 bases, J lost 2 bases, and 5 bases stayed unmatched. Germline values: CDR1 MNHNS, CDR2 SASEGT. The CDR3 sequence is CAVTGGTYEQYF. DNA for the CDR3: TGTGCCGTTACAGGGGGGACCTACGAGCAGTACTTC.

The chain recombines TRBV12-3 or TRBV12-4 with TRBJ2-5, with 7 nucleotides matching TRBD2. Trimming removed 3 bases from V and 3 bases from J; junction bases left unmatched: 1. This CDR3 is 13 amino acids long. CDR3 in amino acids: CASSFLAEETQYF. In DNA form, the CDR3 reads TGTGCCAGCAGTTTCCTAGCGGAAGAGACCCAGTACTTC.

The V and J genes are TRBV12-3 or TRBV12-4 and TRBJ2-3; 8 bases match TRBD2. Germline trimming cut 7 bases from V and 5 bases from J; bases unmatched to any gene: 8. The CDR3 spans 14 residues. CDR3 in amino acids: CASIAVAGLDTQYF. The CDR3 DNA follows: TGTGCCAGCATTGCAGTAGCGGGATTAGATACGCAGTATTTT.

There are a few counts of this clonotype. In nucleotides, the CDR3 is TGTGCCAGCAGCTTAGCGAGACAGCCGTACGAGCAGTACGTC. As protein: CASSLARQPYEQYV. The chain links TRBV7-9 to TRBJ2-7; a possible D gene is TRBD1 (5 bases). Germline-derived CDR1 and CDR2 are SEHNR and FQNEAQ (reference sequence). The CDR3 has 14 residues. V was trimmed by 0 bases and J by 4 bases, leaving 10 bases between them.

Only a few counts were recorded for this clonotype. The chain uses TRBV20-1 and TRBJ1-1; D might be TRBD1 (6 bases). V was cut by 5 bases and J by 1 base, with 17 bases left in between. CDR3 length: 15 amino acids. CDR1 and CDR2 from the germline V gene are DFQATT and SNEGSKA (reference sequence). This CDR3 reads CSALGGASPNTEAFF. The DNA for the CDR3 is TGCAGTGCTCTTGGGGGCGCCTCTCCGAACACTGAAGCTTTCTTT.

The genes are TRBV12-5 and TRBJ2-1; TRBD1 matches at 10 bases. Losses at the gene ends were 7 bases for V and 4 bases for J; bases not matched to a gene: 4. CDR1 LGHNT and CDR2 FRNRAP come from the germline V gene. The CDR3 extends over 14 amino acids. CDR3 nucleotide sequence: TGTGCTAGTGTGCCGGGACAGGGGTACAATGAGCAGTTCTTC. This gives the protein CASVPGQGYNEQFF.

This clonotype was recorded many times. The chain uses TRBV7-2 and TRBJ1-5; the D is unclear. The CDR3 length is 13 residues. Deletions cut 1 base from V and 6 bases from J, with 7 bases between. Germline V lookup: CDR1 SGHTA, CDR2 FQGNSA. The CDR3 reads CASSLDTSQPQHF. Here the CDR3 DNA reads TGTGCCAGCAGCTTAGATACGTCTCAGCCCCAGCATTTT.

This clonotype was counted between two and nine times. The CDR3 DNA reads TGTGCCAGCAGCATCAGGGTCGTCGACGAGCAGTACGTC. Translating gives CASSIRVVDEQYV. This chain connects TRBV7-2 to TRBJ2-7; D is perhaps TRBD1 (5 bases). From germline, CDR1 is SGHTA and CDR2 FQGNSA. Trimming shortened V by 5 bases and J by 5 bases, and 13 bases separated the two germline ends. The CDR3 extends over 13 amino acids.

The J gene is TRBJ2-4, the V gene TRBV6-2 or TRBV6-3, with D possibly matching TRBD1 (6 bases). Germline values: CDR1 MNHEY, CDR2 SVGEGT. The germline V and J ends were trimmed by 2 bases and 7 bases, with 18 bases remaining between them. This CDR3 contains 16 residues. Here the CDR3 reads CASSYVPTGLVNIQYF. The CDR3, as DNA: TGTGCCAGCAGTTACGTCCCAACAGGGTTGGTGAACATTCAGTACTTC.

This clonotype was seen only a few times. The chain recombines TRBV28 with TRBJ1-1; D might be TRBD1 (6 bases). V shed 2 bases and J shed 1 base, with 11 bases lying between them. This CDR3 spans 15 amino acids. Germline V CDR1 and CDR2: MDHEN, SYDVKM. The CDR3 is CASSLPPGANTEAFF. The CDR3 DNA sequence: TGTGCCAGCAGTTTACCCCCAGGGGCGAACACTGAAGCTTTCTTT.

The chain recombines TRBV20-1 with TRBJ2-5; 8 positions agree with TRBD1. Trimming removed 5 bases from V and 5 bases from J; junction bases left unmatched: 10. Germline V gene lookup returns CDR1 DFQATT and CDR2 SNEGSKA (reference sequence). CDR3 length: 14 amino acids. The CDR3 DNA is TGCAGTGCTGGCCCCAGGGGGCGTCAGGAGACCCAGTACTTC. Translated: CSAGPRGRQETQYF.

The rearrangement uses TRBV4-3 and TRBJ2-1; tentatively, D is TRBD1 (5 bases). This CDR3 has 17 residues. CDR1 and CDR2 from the germline V gene are LGHNA and YSLEER. The germline V and J ends were trimmed by 0 bases and 2 bases, with 14 bases remaining between them. CDR3 DNA: TGCGCCAGCAGCCAAGAGTGGGGCGCTTCGGCCTACAATGAGCAGTTCTTC. Its translation: CASSQEWGASAYNEQFF.

The CDR3 spells CASSYFGERRYEQYF. DNA for the CDR3: TGTGCCAGCAGTTATTTCGGCGAGCGGAGATACGAGCAGTACTTC. The rearrangement joins TRBV6-1 to TRBJ2-7, with D possibly TRBD2 on 5 matching bases. The CDR3 length is 15 residues. With 5 bases removed from V and 4 bases from J, the gap between germline ends came to 18 bases. Germline CDR1 and CDR2: MNHNS and SASEGT.

The chain joins TRBV5-4 to TRBJ2-1; the D is unclear. From germline, CDR1 is SGHNT and CDR2 YYREEE (reference sequence). V dropped 0 bases and J dropped 2 bases, with 6 bases sitting between them. The CDR3 runs 14 residues. CDR3 sequence: CASSLVGTYNEQFF. CDR3 coding DNA: TGTGCCAGCAGCTTGGTCGGAACCTACAATGAGCAGTTCTTC.

The chain employs TRBV7-2 and TRBJ1-6; 9 bases align to TRBD1. The CDR3 is made up of 13 amino acids. CDR1 and CDR2 from the germline V gene are SGHTA and FQGNSA. The junction had 2 bases not matched to a gene; V was cut back by 5 bases and J by 9 bases. DNA of the CDR3: TGTGCCAGCAGCGTGGACAGGGGTTCACCCCTCCACTTT. Protein product: CASSVDRGSPLHF.

This clonotype was seen repeatedly, ten times or more. The rearrangement joins TRBV20-1 to TRBJ2-4; D may be TRBD1 or TRBD2 (6 bases each). The CDR3 is 15 amino acids. From germline, CDR1 is DFQATT and CDR2 SNEGSKA (reference sequence). Trimming pared 6 bases from V and 0 bases from J, leaving 15 bases between. CDR3 bases: TGCAGTGCCACCTTAGGGGGGTTAGCCAAAAACATTCAGTACTTC. Amino acid sequence: CSATLGGLAKNIQYF.

This clonotype was seen only a few times. V gene TRBV7-2 combines with J gene TRBJ1-1; D is undetermined. This CDR3 is 14 amino acids long. Trimming left V 6 bases short and J 2 bases short, with 13 bases between. The germline gives CDR1 SGHTA, CDR2 FQGNSA. CDR3 in amino acids: CASRGRSSNTEAFF. The CDR3 nucleotides read TGTGCCAGCAGGGGCAGGTCAAGTAACACTGAAGCTTTCTTT.

There are a few counts of this clonotype. The gene calls are TRBV20-1 and TRBJ2-1; TRBD2 matches at 7 bases. The CDR3 spans 14 residues. CDR1 and CDR2 from the germline V gene are DFQATT and SNEGSKA (reference sequence). Germline trimming cut 4 bases from V and 5 bases from J; bases unmatched to any gene: 8. The CDR3 sequence is CSATLLAVNNEQFF. DNA for the CDR3: TGCAGTGCTACGCTGCTAGCGGTCAACAATGAGCAGTTCTTC.

The chain employs TRBV14 and TRBJ1-1; maybe TRBD1 (5 bases). Germline lookup yields CDR1 SGHDN and CDR2 FVKESK. V lost 3 bases and J 10 bases, leaving 21 bases between the germline ends. The CDR3 sequence is 15 residues long. The CDR3 nucleotides read TGTGCCAGCAGCCAGTCGACCCAGGGCCTCTCTGGAGCTTTCTTT. Protein sequence: CASSQSTQGLSGAFF.

This clonotype turned up a few times. The V gene is TRBV2, the J gene TRBJ1-3; possible D gene TRBD1, 5 bases. Per germline, CDR1 SNHLY and CDR2 FYNNEI. The CDR3 consists of 14 residues. Trimming removed 8 bases at V and 0 bases at J, with 11 bases between. CDR3 region: CASLGQNSGNTIYF. The CDR3 coding sequence is TGTGCCAGCCTGGGGCAGAACTCTGGAAACACCATATATTTT.

This clonotype has just a few counts. The J gene is TRBJ2-3, the V gene TRBV29-1; 8 nucleotides agree with TRBD1. Germline CDR1 SQVTM, CDR2 ANQGSEA. V was pared by 0 bases and J by 13 bases, with 12 bases of the junction left unmatched. This CDR3 spans 14 amino acids. This CDR3 reads CSVEDPGGQVRKYF. The CDR3 DNA is TGCAGCGTTGAAGACCCCGGGGGACAGGTCCGCAAGTATTTT.

The chain joins TRBV7-9 to TRBJ1-1; D may be TRBD1 (5 bases). CDR3 length: 15 amino acids. Trimming removed 6 bases from V and 5 bases from J, with 19 bases in between. CDR1 and CDR2 from the germline V gene are SEHNR and FQNEAQ (reference sequence). Here the CDR3 reads CASRARGRTRTEAFF. CDR3 in DNA: TGTGCCAGCAGGGCTAGGGGCCGGACTCGGACTGAAGCTTTCTTT.